The clone carrying this TCR beta chain was found a few times. This entry belongs to a study of spatial heterogeneity in lung cancer. Study-wide background: Compared with alpha-chain sequences, beta-chain sequences were consistently detected in greater numbers.

TCRdb redid the calling of the 5' RACE reads with MiXCR, one entry per CDR3 protein. The sample lists over 90,000 distinct CDR3 sequences, roughly 8.7% occurring once. Time point in this sample: sample taken at primary tumor resection. Unsorted tumor, nontumor lung tissue or cryopreserved PBMC supplied the whole RNA. There were 72 donors, all of them untreated patients with early-stage non-small cell lung cancer. The germline V gene encodes CDR1 SGHRS and CDR2 YFSETQ. Trimming stripped 5 bases from V and 2 bases from J, with 7 bases between. The CDR3 consists of 12 residues. The material was PBMCs, obtained at surgery. This chain links TRBV5-1 with TRBJ1-1; D unresolved. The origin of this receptor is a male donor with early-stage non-small cell lung cancer. The CDR3 loop is CASRAGNTEAFF. Written as DNA, the CDR3 is TGCGCCAGCAGGGCCGGAAACACTGAAGCTTTCTTT. Variable domain in full (rest from reference TRBV5-1 and TRBJ1-1): KAGVTQTPRYLIKTRGQQVTLSCSPISGHRSVSWYQQTPGQGLQFLFEYFSETQRNKGNFPGRFSGRQFSNSRSEMNVSTLELGDSALYLCASRAGNTEAFFGQGTRLTVV.